The source of this TCR beta chain is a study of shared clonotypes between healthy human individuals. In regard to this clone: Its antigen is not identified. A much bigger clone sits one base away, suggesting this may be a read error.

Trimming shortened V by 5 bases and J by 1 base, and 8 bases separated the two germline ends. From germline, CDR1 is SGHTA and CDR2 FQGTGA. The CDR3 contains 13 residues. Study observations and caveats: Shared clonotypes across all four donors exceeded non-shared ones in generation probability.

Repertoires were generated with immunoSEQ multiplex PCR, while TCRdb's copy carries only in-frame clones and drops some. The sample has 780,000 or so clones; over 55% are singletons. The source of this sequence is a woman younger than 45 in good health. This chain joins TRBV7-3 and TRBJ1-1; a weak D match, TRBD1 (5 bases). Sequencing was performed on memory CD4+ T cells sorted from blood. Subset of the sample: CD45RA-negative fraction. CDR3 bases: TGTGCCAGCAGCAACGACAGGAACACTGAAGCTTTCTTT. It encodes CASSNDRNTEAFF.